The 11 T cell receptor beta chains presented below share a single source sample, sequenced in a study of naive and memory T cell subsets (dated by TCRdb to about 2017). Library prep was done by 5' RACE. The reads were generated on an Illumina MiSeq. Four rounds of PCR, run with the SP2 primer together with nested alpha and beta constant region primers, were used to amplify the ligated cDNA. TCRdb redid the processing of the public reads, applying fastp at Q25 and MiXCR, and retained in-frame beta chains. Here each entry gathers all rows of one CDR3 protein and keeps the most common genes and DNA. This sample lists roughly 62,000 distinct CDR3 sequences; roughly 6.7% were detected once. Roughly 9.7% of the sample is in the top ten clones. Using 3' ligation of a UMI-containing oligonucleotide to TCR cDNA, the study laid out a robust and sensitive protocol to amplify, sequence and analyze TCRs. These receptors originate from a male donor in good health.

Many counts were recorded for this clonotype. The J gene is TRBJ1-4, the V gene TRBV29-1; D is ambiguous. V was shortened by 4 bases and J by 10 bases, with 10 bases between the two germline ends. The CDR3 loop spans 11 amino acids. The germline gives CDR1 SQVTM, CDR2 ANQGSEA. Here the CDR3 reads CSVVKASKLFF. For the CDR3, the DNA is TGCAGCGTTGTAAAGGCCTCAAAACTGTTTTTT. The variable domain in full, completed from reference TRBV29-1 and TRBJ1-4, reads SAVISQKPSRDICQRGTSLTIQCQVDSQVTMMFWYRQQPGQSLTLIATANQGSEATYESGFVIDKFPISRPNLTFSTLTVSNMSPEDSSIYLCSVVKASKLFFGSGTQLSVL.

The table lists this clonotype with many counts. The rearrangement uses TRBV27 and TRBJ1-5; no firm D call. This CDR3 contains 13 residues. Germline V CDR1 and CDR2: MNHEY, SMNVEV (reference sequence). With 3 bases removed from V and 7 bases from J, the gap between germline ends came to 10 bases. The CDR3, as DNA: TGTGCCAGCAGTTTTGACTCTCGGCAGCCCCAGCATTTT. This translates into CASSFDSRQPQHF.

There are many counts of this clonotype. The chain couples TRBV12-5 to TRBJ2-5; D may correspond to TRBD1 or TRBD2 (7 bases each). The CDR3 spans 15 residues. Trimming cost V 6 bases and J 2 bases, with 16 bases left between them. Germline-derived CDR1 and CDR2 are LGHNT and FRNRAP. The DNA of the CDR3 is TGTGCTAGTGGCTCGGCAGGGGGAGGGCAAGAGACCCAGTACTTC. Translated: CASGSAGGGQETQYF.

The rearrangement uses TRBV5-8 and TRBJ2-7; D not certain. Germline V CDR1 and CDR2: SGHTS, YDEGEE. This CDR3 is built from 12 residues. Trimming pared 4 bases from V and 3 bases from J, leaving 8 bases between. The CDR3, as DNA: TGTGCCAGCAGCCAGTGGGGCTACGAGCAGTACTTC. Translation: CASSQWGYEQYF.

The chain joins TRBV29-1 to TRBJ2-3; 14 nucleotides agree with TRBD2. Germline CDR1 SQVTM, CDR2 ANQGSEA. The CDR3 runs to 15 residues. The V gene end was trimmed by 6 bases and the J gene end by 6 bases; junction bases not matched to a gene: 8. In DNA, the CDR3 is TGCAGCGTACTCGGACTAGCGGGGGGCCAGGATACGCAGTATTTT. Its protein product is CSVLGLAGGQDTQYF.

The V call is TRBV7-6, the J call TRBJ2-2; 7 bases map to TRBD1. Trimming removed 5 bases from V and 1 base from J; junction bases left unmatched: 1. The CDR3 is 14 amino acids. In germline, CDR1 is SGHVS, CDR2 FNYEAQ. The CDR3 loop is CASSRTGNTGELFF. CDR3 DNA sequence: TGTGCCAGCAGCCGGACAGGGAACACCGGGGAGCTGTTTTTT.

V is TRBV7-8 and J is TRBJ2-1; D assignment may be TRBD1 or TRBD2 (6 bases each). There are 16 residues in the CDR3. Germline lookup yields CDR1 SGHVS and CDR2 FQNEAQ. Trimming removed 4 bases at V and 3 bases at J, with 16 bases between. The CDR3 DNA sequence: TGTGCCAGCAGCTCCCTAAGGGGGGTATTCTACAATGAGCAGTTCTTC. This translates into CASSSLRGVFYNEQFF.

The chain links TRBV18 to TRBJ2-5; 12 nucleotides align to TRBD2. J was trimmed by 1 base and V by 3 bases; bases with no gene match: 0. Germline CDR1 and CDR2: KGHSH and LQKENI. There are 15 residues in the CDR3. The CDR3 loop reads CASSPGLAGQETQYF. DNA for the CDR3: TGTGCCAGCTCACCGGGACTAGCGGGCCAAGAGACCCAGTACTTC. Variable domain in full (rest from reference TRBV18 and TRBJ2-5): NAGVMQNPRHLVRRRGQEARLRCSPMKGHSHVYWYRQLPEEGLKFMVYLQKENIIDESGMPKERFSAEFPKEGPSILRIQQVVRGDSAAYFCASSPGLAGQETQYFGPGTRLLVL.

About this clonotype itself: This may be a read error: a much more frequent sequence differs by one nucleotide. The rearrangement links TRBV5-1 to TRBJ1-1; D gene ambiguous. The length of the CDR3 is 13 residues. V was clipped by 4 bases and J by 11 bases, with 18 bases between them. Germline CDR1 reads SGHRS; CDR2 reads YFSETQ. CDR3 protein: CASSLTQSGGAFF. CDR3 coding DNA: TGCGCCAGCAGCCTCACCCAGTCGGGCGGGGCTTTCTTT.

This clonotype came up many times. The chain recombines TRBV30 with TRBJ1-1; TRBD1 is a possible D gene (5 bases). Trimming pared 2 bases from V and 9 bases from J, leaving 22 bases between. The germline CDR1 and CDR2 sequences are GTSNPN and SVGIG (reference sequence). This CDR3 contains 15 residues. CDR3 sequence (DNA): TGTGCCTGGAGTACCCCCGGGGCCCCAGGCTGGCAAGCTTTCTTT. As protein: CAWSTPGAPGWQAFF.

V and J are TRBV30 and TRBJ2-2, with TRBD1 identical over 8 bases. This CDR3 spans 12 amino acids. The germline V gene has CDR1 GTSNPN and CDR2 SVGIG (reference sequence). Trimming removed 6 bases from V and 11 bases from J; junction bases left unmatched: 8. Written as DNA, the CDR3 is TGTGCCTGTGAGCTACAGGGGGATGAGCTGTTTTTT. Its protein is CACELQGDELFF.